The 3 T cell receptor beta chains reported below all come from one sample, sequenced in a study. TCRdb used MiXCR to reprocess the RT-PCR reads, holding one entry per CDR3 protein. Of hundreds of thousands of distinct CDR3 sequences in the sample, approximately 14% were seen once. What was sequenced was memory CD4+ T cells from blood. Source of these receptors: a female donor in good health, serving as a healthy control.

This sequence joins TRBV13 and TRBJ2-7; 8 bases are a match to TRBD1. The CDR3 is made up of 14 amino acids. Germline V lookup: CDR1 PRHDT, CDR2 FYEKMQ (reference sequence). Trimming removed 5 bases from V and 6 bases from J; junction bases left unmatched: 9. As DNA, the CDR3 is TGTGCCAGCAGCCACCAGACAGGGGCAGGCGAGCAGTACTTC. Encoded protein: CASSHQTGAGEQYF.

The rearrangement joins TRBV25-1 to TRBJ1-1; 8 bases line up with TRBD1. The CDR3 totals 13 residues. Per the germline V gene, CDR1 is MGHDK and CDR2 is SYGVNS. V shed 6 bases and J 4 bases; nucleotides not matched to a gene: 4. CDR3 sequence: CASRGQVLTEAFF. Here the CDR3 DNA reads TGTGCCAGCAGGGGACAGGTGCTCACTGAAGCTTTCTTT.

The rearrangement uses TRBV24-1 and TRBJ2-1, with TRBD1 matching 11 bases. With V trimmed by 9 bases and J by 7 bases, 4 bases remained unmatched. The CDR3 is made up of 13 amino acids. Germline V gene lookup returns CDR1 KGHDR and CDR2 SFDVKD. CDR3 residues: CATGQGAYNEQFF. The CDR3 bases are TGTGCCACCGGACAGGGGGCTTATAATGAGCAGTTCTTC.